The clone carrying this T cell receptor (beta chain) has more than one count but fewer than ten. TCR beta CDR3 regions were amplified from RNA transcripts. TCR CDR3 underwent first-round RT-PCR with the HTBI primer set. TCRdb reanalysed the multiplex PCR reads using MiXCR and keeps one entry per CDR3 protein. Found here are over 450,000 distinct CDR3 sequences, approximately 17% of them singletons; the top ten hold 17%. This specimen belongs to a study of T cells in Graves' hyperthyroidism and ophthalmopathy. Trimming left V 3 bases short and J 0 bases short, with 13 bases between. Looked up from germline, CDR1 is SGDLS and CDR2 is YYNGEE. The CDR3 loop spans 16 amino acids.

This TCR was sampled from a woman under 30 with Graves' ophthalmopathy. The sample consisted of blood. The V call is TRBV9, the J call TRBJ1-3, with a tentative D call TRBD1 (5 bases). CDR3 residues: CASSGGTPLSGNTIYF. DNA of the CDR3: TGTGCCAGCAGCGGAGGGACTCCGCTCTCTGGAAACACCATATATTTT.